This is a list of T cell receptor beta chains from one sample in a study of blood T cell repertoires in COVID-19. Measured with immunoSEQ multiplex PCR; TCRdb has only the in-frame clones, and not every one. The sample has roughly 50,000 clones; about 90% are singletons. The sample consisted of peripheral blood. The receptors come from a human donor with active COVID-19. The donor label of this sample is uncertain. Each CDR3 is given with its conserved first and last residue. Each record gives: CDR3 length, V gene, clone size, D gene, J gene, CDR3 DNA, CDR3 protein. The D gene is left open where the match is weak. Where a row states a size, it is once, few, many or the class of an expanded clone; other rows omit it.

CDR3 length: 14
V gene: TRBV4-2
clone size: NA
D gene: NA
J gene: TRBJ1-1
CDR3 DNA: TGTGCCAGCAGCCATACAGATATGAACACTGAAGCTTTCTTT
CDR3 protein: CASSHTDMNTEAFF

CDR3 length: 15
V gene: TRBV10-3
clone size: NA
D gene: TRBD2
J gene: TRBJ2-1
CDR3 DNA: TGTGCCATCAGTGACAGCGGGGGGGCATACAATGAGCAGTTCTTC
CDR3 protein: CAISDSGGAYNEQFF

CDR3 length: 12
V gene: TRBV6-5
clone size: NA
D gene: TRBD1
J gene: TRBJ1-1
CDR3 DNA: TGTGCCAGCAGTTACGGGACAGCTGAAGCTTTCTTT
CDR3 protein: CASSYGTAEAFF

CDR3 length: 16
V gene: TRBV7-2
clone size: NA
D gene: TRBD2
J gene: TRBJ2-7
CDR3 DNA: TGTGCCAGCAGCACAGGCGTCCGCGGGGGGGCGGACGAGCAGTACTTC
CDR3 protein: CASSTGVRGGADEQYF

CDR3 length: 15
V gene: TRBV6-5
clone size: few
D gene: TRBD1
J gene: TRBJ1-1
CDR3 DNA: TGTGCCAGCAGTTACTCGGGACAGAGGAACACTGAAGCTTTCTTT
CDR3 protein: CASSYSGQRNTEAFF

CDR3 length: 14
V gene: TRBV7-9
clone size: NA
D gene: TRBD2
J gene: TRBJ2-5
CDR3 DNA: TGTGCCAGCAGCGGGACTAGTCGTCAAGAGACCCAGTACTTC
CDR3 protein: CASSGTSRQETQYF

CDR3 length: 15
V gene: TRBV15
clone size: NA
D gene: NA
J gene: TRBJ2-7
CDR3 DNA: TGTGCCACCAGCAGAGATCGGCTAGCAGGTAACGAGCAGTACTTC
CDR3 protein: CATSRDRLAGNEQYF

CDR3 length: 16
V gene: TRBV11-3
clone size: few
D gene: TRBD2
J gene: TRBJ2-3
CDR3 DNA: TGTGCCAGCAGCCGTCGACTAGCGGGGAGCACAGATACGCAGTATTTT
CDR3 protein: CASSRRLAGSTDTQYF

CDR3 length: 14
V gene: TRBV20-1
clone size: NA
D gene: TRBD2
J gene: TRBJ2-1
CDR3 DNA: TGCAGTGCTAGTCGGGGGGGTGTAGGTTATGAGCAGTTCTTC
CDR3 protein: CSASRGGVGYEQFF

CDR3 length: 15
V gene: TRBV7-3
clone size: NA
D gene: TRBD2
J gene: TRBJ2-3
CDR3 DNA: TGTGCCAGCAGCTTCCCAGCGGGAGGCACAGATACGCAGTATTTT
CDR3 protein: CASSFPAGGTDTQYF

CDR3 length: 17
V gene: TRBV27
clone size: NA
D gene: TRBD1
J gene: TRBJ1-6
CDR3 DNA: TGTGCCAGCAGTATAACCCGGGACAGATCTTATAATTCACCCCTCCACTTT
CDR3 protein: CASSITRDRSYNSPLHF

CDR3 length: 18
V gene: TRBV27
clone size: NA
D gene: TRBD1
J gene: TRBJ2-6
CDR3 DNA: TGTGCCAGCAGTTCAACCCAGGGACGGGACAGAGGGGCCAACGTCCTGACTTTC
CDR3 protein: CASSSTQGRDRGANVLTF

CDR3 length: 14
V gene: TRBV19
clone size: NA
D gene: TRBD2
J gene: TRBJ2-3
CDR3 DNA: TGTGCCAGTAGTATTAGCGGGGTACAAGATACGCAGTATTTT
CDR3 protein: CASSISGVQDTQYF

CDR3 length: 16
V gene: TRBV9
clone size: NA
D gene: TRBD1
J gene: TRBJ1-1
CDR3 DNA: TGTGCCAGCAGTAGATCAGGGCAGGGGGCCGGCACTGAAGCTTTCTTT
CDR3 protein: CASSRSGQGAGTEAFF

CDR3 length: 14
V gene: TRBV7-9
clone size: NA
D gene: NA
J gene: TRBJ1-3
CDR3 DNA: TGTGCCAGCAGCTTATTAACTTCTGGAAACACCATATATTTT
CDR3 protein: CASSLLTSGNTIYF

CDR3 length: 15
V gene: TRBV6-2/TRBV6-3
clone size: NA
D gene: NA
J gene: TRBJ2-3
CDR3 DNA: TGTGCCAGCAGTTACGTGTCCAAGGCGGCAGATACGCAGTATTTT
CDR3 protein: CASSYVSKAADTQYF

CDR3 length: 15
V gene: TRBV18
clone size: NA
D gene: NA
J gene: TRBJ1-1
CDR3 DNA: TGTGCCAGCTCACCACTCGACAGGTTGAACACTGAAGCTTTCTTT
CDR3 protein: CASSPLDRLNTEAFF

CDR3 length: 12
V gene: TRBV6-5
clone size: NA
D gene: NA
J gene: TRBJ2-7
CDR3 DNA: TGTGCCAGCATGTGGGGGGTGAACGAGCAGTACTTC
CDR3 protein: CASMWGVNEQYF

CDR3 length: 13
V gene: TRBV7-6
clone size: NA
D gene: NA
J gene: TRBJ1-1
CDR3 DNA: TGTGCCAGCAGCCAACAGGAGAACACTGAAGCTTTCTTT
CDR3 protein: CASSQQENTEAFF

CDR3 length: 14
V gene: TRBV5-4
clone size: NA
D gene: NA
J gene: TRBJ1-1
CDR3 DNA: TGTGCCAGCAGCTTGGAGTACGGGAACACTGAAGCTTTCTTT
CDR3 protein: CASSLEYGNTEAFF

CDR3 length: 13
V gene: TRBV12-3/TRBV12-4
clone size: NA
D gene: NA
J gene: TRBJ1-1
CDR3 DNA: TGTGCCAGCAGCCCCCAGGTTTCCACTGAAGCTTTCTTT
CDR3 protein: CASSPQVSTEAFF

CDR3 length: 13
V gene: TRBV6-5
clone size: NA
D gene: NA
J gene: TRBJ2-7
CDR3 DNA: TGTGCCAGCATCGCCAGTGACTACTACGAGCAGTACTTC
CDR3 protein: CASIASDYYEQYF

CDR3 length: 13
V gene: TRBV27
clone size: NA
D gene: NA
J gene: TRBJ1-2
CDR3 DNA: TGTGCCAGCAGTTTTTCAGGGAATTATGGCTACACCTTC
CDR3 protein: CASSFSGNYGYTF

CDR3 length: 17
V gene: TRBV11-2
clone size: NA
D gene: TRBD2
J gene: TRBJ2-1
CDR3 DNA: TGTGCCAGCAGCTTGATTAGGACTAGCGGGGGGCTACAGGAGCAGTTCTTC
CDR3 protein: CASSLIRTSGGLQEQFF

CDR3 length: 14
V gene: TRBV6-4
clone size: NA
D gene: TRBD1
J gene: TRBJ1-6
CDR3 DNA: TGTGCCAGCAGTACACAGGGGTATAATTCACCCCTCCACTTT
CDR3 protein: CASSTQGYNSPLHF

CDR3 length: 13
V gene: TRBV7-8
clone size: once
D gene: NA
J gene: TRBJ2-2
CDR3 DNA: TGTGCCAGCAGCCCTTTCTCCACCGGGGAGCTGTTTTTT
CDR3 protein: CASSPFSTGELFF

CDR3 length: 19
V gene: TRBV21-1
clone size: NA
D gene: NA
J gene: TRBJ2-3
CDR3 DNA: TGTGCCAGCAGCAATGATGAGGGACTAGCGGGGGATACCACAGATACGCAGTATTTT
CDR3 protein: CASSNDEGLAGDTTDTQYF

CDR3 length: 17
V gene: TRBV27
clone size: NA
D gene: TRBD1
J gene: TRBJ1-3
CDR3 DNA: TGTGCCAGCAGCCCCGGGACAGGGGAGCCCTCTGGAAACACCATATATTTT
CDR3 protein: CASSPGTGEPSGNTIYF

CDR3 length: 17
V gene: TRBV18
clone size: NA
D gene: TRBD1
J gene: TRBJ1-6
CDR3 DNA: TGTGCCAGCTCACAAAACACAGGGGACTCCTATAATTCACCCCTCCACTTT
CDR3 protein: CASSQNTGDSYNSPLHF

CDR3 length: 15
V gene: TRBV18
clone size: NA
D gene: NA
J gene: TRBJ1-4
CDR3 DNA: TGTGCCAGCTCCTTGACAGTTTCTCCTAATGAAAAACTGTTTTTT
CDR3 protein: CASSLTVSPNEKLFF

CDR3 length: 15
V gene: TRBV18
clone size: few
D gene: NA
J gene: TRBJ2-4
CDR3 DNA: TGTGCCAGCTCACCACCGTACCGGTCCCAAAACATTCAGTACTTC
CDR3 protein: CASSPPYRSQNIQYF

CDR3 length: 17
V gene: TRBV7-3
clone size: NA
D gene: TRBD1
J gene: TRBJ2-2
CDR3 DNA: TGTGCCAGCAGCCCAGGACAGGGGCACACGAACACCGGGGAGCTGTTTTTT
CDR3 protein: CASSPGQGHTNTGELFF